The clone carrying this T cell receptor beta chain was seen many times. No antigen is known for it. After constant-region reverse-primer amplification, full-length variable regions underwent semi-nested PCR with Nested Universal Primer A. TCRdb reanalysed the 5' RACE reads using MiXCR and keeps one entry per CDR3 protein. The table lists approximately 50,000 distinct CDR3 sequences, roughly 28% of them singletons. Germline V lookup: CDR1 SGHRS, CDR2 YFSETQ. The CDR3 contains 14 residues. The V gene end was trimmed by 4 bases and the J gene end by 9 bases; junction bases not matched to a gene: 8. Broader study findings: Tumor-infiltrating Treg TCR alpha and beta sequences overlapped most with tumor naive CD4+ T cells, then blood naive. Larger-cohort validation covered only one TCR beta V-J rearrangement. In terms of TCR gene usage, tumor memory CD4+ T cells clustered together with blood and lymph node memory CD4+ cells, as well as with lymph node naive CD4+ cells.

Treg sorting used a CD4+CD25+CD127-/low gate. This sequence was found in a female donor with breast cancer. The chain joins TRBV5-1 to TRBJ2-4; 9 nucleotides agree with TRBD1. Sequencing was carried out using tumor-infiltrating Tregs sorted from the breast tumor. CDR3 amino acids: CASSDTGGAGIQYF. The CDR3 DNA reads TGCGCCAGCAGCGACACAGGGGGCGCGGGCATTCAGTACTTC. Using reference TRBV5-1 and TRBJ2-4 for the parts outside the CDR3, the full variable domain is KAGVTQTPRYLIKTRGQQVTLSCSPISGHRSVSWYQQTPGQGLQFLFEYFSETQRNKGNFPGRFSGRQFSNSRSEMNVSTLELGDSALYLCASSDTGGAGIQYFGAGTRLSVL.